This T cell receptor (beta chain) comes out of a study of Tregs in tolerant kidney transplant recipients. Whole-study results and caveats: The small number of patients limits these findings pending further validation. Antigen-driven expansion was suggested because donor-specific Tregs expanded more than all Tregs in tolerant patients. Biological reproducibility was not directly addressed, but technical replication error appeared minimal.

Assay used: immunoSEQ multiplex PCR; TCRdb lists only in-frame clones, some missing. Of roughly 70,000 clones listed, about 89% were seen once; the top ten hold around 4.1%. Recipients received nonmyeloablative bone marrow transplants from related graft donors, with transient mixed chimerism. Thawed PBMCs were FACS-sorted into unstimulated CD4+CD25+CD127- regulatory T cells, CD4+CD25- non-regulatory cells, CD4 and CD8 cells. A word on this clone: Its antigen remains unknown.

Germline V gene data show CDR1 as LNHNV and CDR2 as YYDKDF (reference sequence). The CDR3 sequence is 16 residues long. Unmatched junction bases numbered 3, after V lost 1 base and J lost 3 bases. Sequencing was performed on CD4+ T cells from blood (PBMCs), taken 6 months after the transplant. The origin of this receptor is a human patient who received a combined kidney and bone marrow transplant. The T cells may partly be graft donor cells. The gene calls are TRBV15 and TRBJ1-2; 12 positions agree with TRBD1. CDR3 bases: TGTGCCACCAGCAGAGGCGGGACAGGGGGCGACTATGGCTACACCTTC. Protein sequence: CATSRGGTGGDYGYTF.